This entry lists 9 T cell receptor beta chains sequenced from one sample in a study of blood T cell repertoires in COVID-19. The protocol was immunoSEQ multiplex PCR, while the TCRdb copy is restricted to in-frame clones and leaves out a portion. The table lists approximately 84,000 clones, 83% of them singletons. The specimen was peripheral blood. These receptors all stem from a woman older than 75 with acute or convalescent COVID-19.

The gene calls are TRBV11-2 and TRBJ2-1; 15 bases line up with TRBD2. The germline gives CDR1 SGHAT, CDR2 FQNNGV. CDR3 length equals 18 residues. Unmatched junction bases numbered 4, after V lost 2 bases and J lost 2 bases. DNA of the CDR3: TGTGCCAGCAGCTTATGGACTAGCGGGAGGGCTGCCTACAATGAGCAGTTCTTC. Amino acid sequence: CASSLWTSGRAAYNEQFF.

CDR3: CASSLQGQGPYNEQFF. CDR3 in DNA: TGTGCCAGCAGCTTACAGGGACAGGGGCCATACAATGAGCAGTTCTTC. The V and J genes are TRBV7-3 and TRBJ2-1, with 10 bases identical to TRBD1. CDR1 SGHTA and CDR2 FQGTGA come from the germline V gene. After removal of 2 bases from V and 4 bases from J, the junction contained 5 bases not matched to a gene. The CDR3 is 16 amino acids.

The gene calls are TRBV5-1 and TRBJ2-2; tentatively, D is TRBD2 (5 bases). This CDR3 has 15 residues. V lost 4 bases, J lost 3 bases, and 13 bases lay in between. Germline V lookup: CDR1 SGHRS, CDR2 YFSETQ. CDR3 residues: CASSIGLVDTGELFF. In DNA form, the CDR3 reads TGCGCCAGCAGCATTGGACTCGTTGACACCGGGGAGCTGTTTTTT.

The rearrangement joins TRBV7-6 to TRBJ1-5, with TRBD1 as a possible D gene (5 bases). The CDR3 runs to 16 residues. Germline V lookup: CDR1 SGHVS, CDR2 FNYEAQ. V was trimmed by 1 base and J by 7 bases, leaving 17 bases between them. CDR3 sequence (DNA): TGTGCCAGCAGCTTAGGTGAGGGGCAGCGGGGGCAGCCCCAGCATTTT. Amino acid sequence: CASSLGEGQRGQPQHF. The entire variable domain, with the rest obtained from reference TRBV7-6 and TRBJ1-5, is as follows: GAGVSQSPRYKVTKRGQDVALRCDPISGHVSLYWYRQALGQGPEFLTYFNYEAQQDKSGLPNDRFSAERPEGSISTLTIQRTEQRDSAMYRCASSLGEGQRGQPQHFGDGTRLSIL.

This clone was detected many times. The chain couples TRBV2 to TRBJ2-5, with 8 bases lining up with TRBD1. The J segment lost 2 bases and the V segment lost 6 bases, leaving 5 bases of the junction unmatched. This CDR3 is 14 amino acids long. From germline, CDR1 is SNHLY and CDR2 FYNNEI. The CDR3 nucleotides are TGTGCCAGCAGAGGGCGACAGGGGCAAGAGACCCAGTACTTC. Its translation is CASRGRQGQETQYF.

V and J are TRBV27 and TRBJ1-1, with 10 bases fitting TRBD1. This CDR3 spans 15 amino acids. The V gene's germline CDR1 is MNHEY and CDR2 SMNVEV (reference sequence). V lost 6 bases, J lost 6 bases, and 10 bases stayed unmatched. CDR3 region: CASRPTGGGGAEAFF. The CDR3 nucleotides are TGTGCCAGCAGACCGACAGGGGGCGGAGGTGCTGAAGCTTTCTTT.

V usage is TRBV19 and J usage is TRBJ1-5, with D possibly being TRBD1 (5 bases). Trimming stripped 7 bases from V and 4 bases from J, with 14 bases between. From germline, CDR1 is LNHDA and CDR2 SQIVND (reference sequence). The CDR3 loop spans 14 amino acids. This CDR3 is CASTNGGSNQPQHF. The CDR3 nucleotides are TGTGCCAGTACCAACGGGGGTTCGAATCAGCCCCAGCATTTT.

The chain joins TRBV5-4 to TRBJ2-3; the D gene is possibly TRBD1 (6 bases). Per germline, CDR1 SGHNT and CDR2 YYREEE (reference sequence). V lost 4 bases and J lost 2, with 11 bases in between. CDR3 length: 14 amino acids. The CDR3 protein is CASSQDSSTDTQYF. The CDR3, as DNA: TGTGCCAGCAGCCAGGACAGTTCCACAGATACGCAGTATTTT.

V is TRBV29-1 and J is TRBJ2-5; a possible D gene is TRBD1 (5 bases). CDR3 length equals 12 residues. CDR1 is SQVTM and CDR2 is ANQGSEA in the germline V gene. Trimming took off 7 bases at V and 5 bases at J, with 14 bases between the two ends. The CDR3 sequence is CSANRQRETQYF. The CDR3 nucleotides read TGCAGCGCAAACAGACAGAGGGAGACCCAGTACTTC.